These 20 T cell receptor beta chains were all obtained from the same sample, sequenced in a study of identical twins. TCRdb redid the calling of the 5' RACE reads with MiXCR, one entry per CDR3 protein. This repertoire shows roughly 1.6 million distinct CDR3 sequences, under 35% found once; its top ten account for more than 0.25%. Sequenced: cord blood. The receptors come from a newborn girl in good health.

This sequence joins TRBV3-1 and TRBJ2-7, with 8 bases matching TRBD2. Germline assignment: CDR1 LGHDT and CDR2 YNNKEL (reference sequence). This CDR3 comprises 15 residues. V shed 2 bases and J 3 bases; nucleotides not matched to a gene: 6. As DNA, the CDR3 is TGTGCCAGCAGCCAAAGGGGGACTAGTCGCTACGAGCAGTACTTC. Its translation is CASSQRGTSRYEQYF.

The chain couples TRBV29-1 to TRBJ1-1, with D possibly matching TRBD1 (6 bases). Trimming removed 4 bases at V and 1 base at J, with 10 bases between. CDR1 is SQVTM, CDR2 ANQGSEA, per germline. The CDR3 covers 13 residues. DNA for the CDR3: TGCAGCGTTGGGCGGGGGGCGAACACTGAAGCTTTCTTT. Translation gives CSVGRGANTEAFF. Complete variable domain (other parts from reference TRBV29-1 and TRBJ1-1): SAVISQKPSRDICQRGTSLTIQCQVDSQVTMMFWYRQQPGQSLTLIATANQGSEATYESGFVIDKFPISRPNLTFSTLTVSNMSPEDSSIYLCSVGRGANTEAFFGQGTRLTVV.

This clonotype was observed a handful of times. The CDR3 nucleotides are TGTGCCAGTAGAGTCCGGGACAGGGGAGCCTATGGCTACACCTTC. Encoded protein: CASRVRDRGAYGYTF. The J gene is TRBJ1-2, the V gene TRBV19, with TRBD1 matching over 10 bases. Trimming cost V 6 bases and J 4 bases; bases outside gene matches: 8. Germline V gives CDR1 LNHDA, CDR2 SQIVND (reference sequence). This CDR3 contains 15 residues.

A few counts support this clonotype. The chain combines TRBV20-1 with TRBJ2-1; D remains ambiguous. The CDR3 is 10 residues long. V lost 4 bases and J 5 bases, leaving 3 bases between the germline ends. Germline V gene sequence: CDR1 DFQATT, CDR2 SNEGSKA (reference sequence). Here the CDR3 reads CSATDNEQFF. The DNA for the CDR3 is TGCAGTGCTACCGACAATGAGCAGTTCTTC.

The chain links TRBV5-1 to TRBJ2-1; TRBD2 agrees at 10 bases. Germline CDR1 reads SGHRS; CDR2 reads YFSETQ. This CDR3 is built from 13 residues. The V gene end was trimmed by 4 bases and the J gene end by 14 bases; junction bases not matched to a gene: 9. The CDR3 bases are TGCGCCAGCAGCCGAAGCCCGGGACTAGCGAAGTTCTTC. It encodes CASSRSPGLAKFF. The full variable domain, in which reference TRBV5-1 and TRBJ2-1 provide the parts outside the CDR3, is KAGVTQTPRYLIKTRGQQVTLSCSPISGHRSVSWYQQTPGQGLQFLFEYFSETQRNKGNFPGRFSGRQFSNSRSEMNVSTLELGDSALYLCASSRSPGLAKFFGPGTRLTVL.

V and J are TRBV2 and TRBJ2-1; 7 positions agree with TRBD1. Germline V gives CDR1 SNHLY, CDR2 FYNNEI. This CDR3 is 17 amino acids long. After removal of 0 bases from V and 0 bases from J, the junction contained 5 bases not matched to a gene. CDR3 in DNA: TGTGCCAGCAGTGAAGCTAGGGCAGGGGGCTCCTACAATGAGCAGTTCTTC. This sequence encodes CASSEARAGGSYNEQFF.

The V gene is TRBV6-4, the J gene TRBJ1-1, with TRBD1 identical over 9 bases. CDR3 length: 13 residues. V lost 6 bases to trimming and J lost 5 bases; unmatched junction nucleotides: 4. Germline-derived CDR1 and CDR2 are MRHNA and SNTAGT. The CDR3 loop is CASRGQGLTEAFF. DNA for the CDR3: TGTGCCAGCAGGGGACAGGGCTTGACTGAAGCTTTCTTT.

The chain is built from TRBV6-5 and TRBJ1-1; possible D gene TRBD1, 5 bases. Germline CDR1 and CDR2: MNHEY and SVGAGI. The CDR3 consists of 15 residues. V was trimmed by 2 bases and J by 0 bases, leaving 10 bases between them. CDR3 coding DNA: TGTGCCAGCAGTTACGGGGCGGACATGAACACTGAAGCTTTCTTT. Its protein is CASSYGADMNTEAFF.

The chain has TRBV24-1 and TRBJ2-1; 8 positions match TRBD1. The CDR3 is 17 residues long. CDR1 is KGHDR, CDR2 SFDVKD, per germline. Unmatched junction bases numbered 15, after V lost 3 bases and J lost 9 bases. The CDR3: CATSDRQGHMASAEQFF. CDR3 nucleotide sequence: TGTGCCACCAGTGATCGACAGGGGCACATGGCCAGCGCTGAGCAGTTCTTC.

This clonotype showed up just a few times. The rearrangement links TRBV12-3 or TRBV12-4 to TRBJ1-2; D remains unclear. The CDR3 covers 14 residues. Trimming removed 6 bases at V and 4 bases at J, with 15 bases between. The CDR3 here is CASSLDKTIYGYTF. The CDR3 DNA sequence: TGTGCCAGCAGCTTGGATAAGACTATCTATGGCTACACCTTC.

The V and J genes are TRBV13 and TRBJ2-1, with 10 bases fitting TRBD2. Unmatched junction bases numbered 17, after V lost 3 bases and J lost 15 bases. This CDR3 contains 16 residues. Germline CDR1 PRHDT, CDR2 FYEKMQ (reference sequence). CDR3 sequence reads: CASSFPPGASGSQRFF. CDR3 sequence (DNA): TGTGCCAGCAGCTTTCCCCCCGGGGCTAGCGGGAGTCAGCGGTTCTTC.

Comments on this clonotype: This may be a read error, as it is one base from a much larger clone. The chain has TRBV6-1 and TRBJ2-2; perhaps TRBD1 as D (6 bases). The CDR3 runs to 12 residues. Trimming pared 6 bases from V and 4 bases from J, leaving 6 bases between. Germline CDR1 is MNHNS and CDR2 is SASEGT. The CDR3 protein is CASRDSTGELFF. In DNA form, the CDR3 reads TGTGCCAGCAGGGACAGCACCGGGGAGCTGTTTTTT.

This chain uses TRBV7-9 with TRBJ2-7, with D perhaps matching TRBD1 (6 bases). In germline, CDR1 is SEHNR, CDR2 FQNEAQ (reference sequence). The ends were cut back, 4 bases at V and 1 base at J, with 17 bases in the middle. There are 16 residues in the CDR3. CDR3 residues: CASSSAGYRESYEQYF. As DNA, the CDR3 is TGTGCCAGCAGCTCCGCAGGGTACAGGGAATCCTACGAGCAGTACTTC.

This chain links TRBV3-1 with TRBJ2-1; 11 nucleotides align to TRBD2. Germline V lookup: CDR1 LGHDT, CDR2 YNNKEL (reference sequence). The CDR3 extends over 16 amino acids. J lost 7 bases, V lost 1 base, and 6 bases had no gene match. CDR3 amino acids: CASSQVGASGRNEQFF. The CDR3 region has the DNA TGTGCCAGCAGCCAAGTTGGGGCTAGCGGGAGGAATGAGCAGTTCTTC.

This chain joins TRBV12-3 or TRBV12-4 and TRBJ2-2; TRBD1 is a possible D gene (6 bases). V dropped 6 bases and J dropped 2 bases, with 10 bases sitting between them. The CDR3 runs to 14 residues. CDR3 amino acids: CASRVTGNTGELFF. CDR3 nucleotides: TGTGCCAGCAGAGTGACAGGAAACACCGGGGAGCTGTTTTTT.

This rearrangement joins TRBV12-3 or TRBV12-4 to TRBJ2-2; D assignment may be TRBD1 or TRBD2 (6 bases each). The CDR3 covers 14 residues. V was clipped by 1 base and J by 8 bases, with 11 bases between them. The CDR3 coding sequence is TGTGCCAGCAGTTTAGTGGGGGGCATGGGGGAGCTGTTTTTT. Translation gives CASSLVGGMGELFF.

Many counts were recorded for this clonotype. This rearrangement joins TRBV29-1 to TRBJ2-3; no firm D call. The CDR3 extends over 14 amino acids. Germline V gene lookup returns CDR1 SQVTM and CDR2 ANQGSEA. V was cut by 4 bases and J by 3 bases, with 14 bases left in between. For the CDR3, the DNA is TGCAGCGTTGCTGCTCTATATGAGACAGATACGCAGTATTTT. Amino acid sequence: CSVAALYETDTQYF.

This rearrangement joins TRBV7-9 to TRBJ1-6; D is unclear. Trimming removed 4 bases from V and 9 bases from J, with 16 bases in between. CDR3 length equals 15 residues. Germline V gives CDR1 SEHNR, CDR2 FQNEAQ (reference sequence). CDR3 DNA sequence: TGTGCCAGCAGCTCAGATGACAATCGAGCTTCACCCCTCCACTTT. It is translated as CASSSDDNRASPLHF.

This chain connects TRBV5-1 to TRBJ1-4, with D tentatively TRBD1 (6 bases). The CDR3 consists of 14 residues. V lost 3 bases and J 8 bases, leaving 14 bases between the germline ends. In germline, CDR1 is SGHRS, CDR2 YFSETQ. The CDR3: CASSSGEVKEKLFF. CDR3 DNA: TGCGCCAGCAGCTCAGGGGAGGTTAAAGAAAAACTGTTTTTT.

J is TRBJ2-4 and V is TRBV7-2, with D perhaps TRBD2 (6 bases). The V gene lost 0 bases and the J gene lost 13 bases, with 19 bases spanning the gap. This CDR3 has 15 amino acids. Germline values: CDR1 SGHTA, CDR2 FQGNSA. The CDR3: CASSLARGLTNEQYF. For the CDR3, the DNA is TGTGCCAGCAGCTTAGCCCGGGGACTCACCAATGAGCAGTACTTC.